Many counts were recorded for the clone carrying this T cell receptor (beta chain). The target antigen is unknown. This sample was included in a study of early T cells in non-severe SARS-CoV-2 infection. Study-level results: Matching against VDJdb likely underestimated virus-specific expansions, favoring anti-spike CD8.

TCRdb re-called the 5' RACE reads with MiXCR, one entry per CDR3 protein. The data hold more than 15,000 distinct CDR3 sequences, with around 6.1% observed a single time. Germline V gene data show CDR1 as LGHNT and CDR2 as FRNRAP. Trimming took 3 bases from V and 4 from J; bases not matched to a gene: 5. CDR3 length equals 15 residues. The V gene is TRBV12-5, the J gene TRBJ2-1, with 8 bases fitting TRBD2. This clonotype was obtained from an adult who was a healthcare worker with PCR-confirmed SARS-CoV-2 infection or an uninfected control (not recorded which). The material was whole blood, obtained at baseline. This CDR3 reads CASGLRLAQYNEQFF. The CDR3 nucleotides are TGTGCTAGTGGTTTACGACTAGCGCAATACAATGAGCAGTTCTTC. The whole variable domain, remainder taken from reference TRBV12-5 and TRBJ2-1, is DARVTQTPRHKVTEMGQEVTMRCQPILGHNTVFWYRQTMMQGLELLAYFRNRAPLDDSGMPKDRFSAEMPDATLATLKIQPSEPRDSAVYFCASGLRLAQYNEQFFGPGTRLTVL.